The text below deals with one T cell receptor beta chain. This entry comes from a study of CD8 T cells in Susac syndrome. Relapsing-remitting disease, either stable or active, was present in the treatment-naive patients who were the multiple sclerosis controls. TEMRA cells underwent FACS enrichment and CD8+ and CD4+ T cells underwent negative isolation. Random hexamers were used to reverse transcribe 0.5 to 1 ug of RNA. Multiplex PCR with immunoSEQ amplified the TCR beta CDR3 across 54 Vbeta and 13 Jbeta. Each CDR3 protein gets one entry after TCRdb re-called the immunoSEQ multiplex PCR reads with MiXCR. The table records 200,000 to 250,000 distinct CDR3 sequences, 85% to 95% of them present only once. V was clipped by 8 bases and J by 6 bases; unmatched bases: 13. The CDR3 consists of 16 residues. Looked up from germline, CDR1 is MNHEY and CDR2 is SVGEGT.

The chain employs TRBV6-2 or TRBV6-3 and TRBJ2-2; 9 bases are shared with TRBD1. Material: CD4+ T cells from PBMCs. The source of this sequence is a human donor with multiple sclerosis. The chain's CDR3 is CASRMGQGLGSGELFF. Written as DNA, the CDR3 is TGTGCCAGCCGAATGGGACAGGGCTTAGGGTCCGGGGAGCTGTTTTTT.